Listed below are T cell receptor beta chains from one sample, sequenced in a study of patients and donors after allogeneic stem cell transplantation. TCRdb ran MiXCR on the RT-PCR reads and lists one entry per CDR3 protein. Here the sample spans about 200,000 distinct CDR3 sequences, 35% to 45% being singletons. The sequencing sample was made of blood, either unsorted or a sorted T cell fraction (not recorded which). The receptors come from a human donor who was either an allogeneic HSCT recipient or a stem cell or donor lymphocyte infusion donor (not recorded which). It is not recorded whose cells these are; they may come from a transplant donor. Both conserved end residues are part of each CDR3. The D gene is left open where the match is weak. Size is stated for part of the rows, as once, few or many counts, or as a class when the clone is expanded.

clone size | J gene | V gene | D gene | CDR3 DNA | CDR3 protein
few | TRBJ1-1 | TRBV7-8 | - | TGTGCCAGCAGCTTAGTAAGTCGGGGTGTCACTGAAGCTTTCTTT | CASSLVSRGVTEAFF
few | TRBJ2-7 | TRBV27 | - | TGTGCCTCATGGGGCAGGTTGCACGAGCAGTACTTC | CASWGRLHEQYF
- | TRBJ1-5 | TRBV3-1 | TRBD1 | TGTGCCAGCAGCCCCGACAGGGGTTGGAATCAGCCCCAGCATTTT | CASSPDRGWNQPQHF
- | TRBJ2-5 | TRBV5-1 | - | TGCGCCAGCAGCATTAAGACAGGCAGGGAGACCCAGTACTTC | CASSIKTGRETQYF
once | TRBJ2-7 | TRBV20-1 | - | TGCAGTGCTAGAGATATTCACGCCCGGGCCCCGGCCGGGGGAGAGCAGTACTTC | CSARDIHARAPAGGEQYF
once | TRBJ2-5 | TRBV12-3/TRBV12-4 | TRBD1 | TGTGCCAGCAGTTTAGTGGGACAGGGCAGCCAAGAGACCCAGTACTTC | CASSLVGQGSQETQYF
- | TRBJ2-2 | TRBV10-3 | TRBD1 | TGTGCCATCAGTCTTCTCCGGGACAGGGTGCACGGGGAGCTGTTTTTT | CAISLLRDRVHGELFF
- | TRBJ2-3 | TRBV5-1 | - | TGCGCCAGCAGCGGTGGAGATCTCACCAAAAGTACAGATACGCAGTATTTT | CASSGGDLTKSTDTQYF
- | TRBJ1-1 | TRBV7-2 | - | TGTGCCAGCAGCCCCCGTCTCGGGACTGAAGCTTTCTTT | CASSPRLGTEAFF
- | TRBJ1-5 | TRBV7-2 | - | TGTGCCAGCAGCTTAGTAAGGAACCAGCATTTT | CASSLVRNQHF
- | TRBJ2-7 | TRBV20-1 | - | TGCAGTGCTAGTTCGATCGGGATCTCCTACGAGCAGTACTTC | CSASSIGISYEQYF
- | TRBJ2-3 | TRBV5-1 | - | TGCGCCAGCAGCCAAAACGACCAGGGGACGCAGTATTTT | CASSQNDQGTQYF
- | TRBJ2-2 | TRBV20-1 | TRBD2 | TGCAGTGTCGGTAGCGGGGCCGGGGAGCTGTTTTTT | CSVGSGAGELFF
few | TRBJ2-7 | TRBV2 | - | TGTGCCAGCAGGGAGGGGGACTCAACATACTACGGGCAGTACTTC | CASREGDSTYYGQYF
few | TRBJ2-2 | TRBV28 | TRBD2 | TGTGCCAGCAGGGAGACGGGGGGGGCTGACGGGGAGCTGTTTTTT | CASRETGGADGELFF
few | TRBJ1-5 | TRBV7-9 | - | TGTGCCAGCAGCTTCGACGGGGGACACAATCAGCCCCAGCATTTT | CASSFDGGHNQPQHF
- | TRBJ2-1 | TRBV15 | - | TGTGCCACCAGAGACGACAACCTTTCTCCGGGCTACAATGAGCAGTTCTTC | CATRDDNLSPGYNEQFF
- | TRBJ1-6 | TRBV18 | - | TGTGCCAGCTCACGGGCAACCCAGCTTATCCACTTACTCCACTTT | CASSRATQLIHLLHF
- | TRBJ1-4 | TRBV25-1 | - | TGTGCCAGCAGTGTGCTAGCAACTAATGAAAAACTGTTTTTT | CASSVLATNEKLFF
few | TRBJ1-2 | TRBV9 | TRBD1 | TGTGCCAGCAGCGTAGTATCCAGGGGGGATGGCTACACCTTC | CASSVVSRGDGYTF
once | TRBJ2-2 | TRBV5-1 | TRBD1 | TGCGCCAGCAGCATCCATTCCGGGACAGGGGGCACCGGGGAGCTGTTTTTT | CASSIHSGTGGTGELFF
- | TRBJ2-5 | TRBV5-1 | TRBD1 | TGCGCCAGCAGCTTGTGGGACAGGGGATTAGGAGAGACCCAGTACTTC | CASSLWDRGLGETQYF
- | TRBJ1-6 | TRBV6-2/TRBV6-3 | - | TGTGCCAGCAGCCTACCCACAGCACCCCTCCACTTT | CASSLPTAPLHF
- | TRBJ2-7 | TRBV3-1 | - | TGTGCCAGCAGCCAAAAGGGGACCTCAAGGGAGCAGTACTTC | CASSQKGTSREQYF
- | TRBJ1-4 | TRBV7-9 | - | TGTGCCAGCAGCTTTGGGGAGGGCTCTGCTAATGAAAAACTGTTTTTT | CASSFGEGSANEKLFF
once | TRBJ1-6 | TRBV18 | - | TGTGCCAGCTCACCACCGAACAGGGCCAATGAATATTCACCCCTCCACTTT | CASSPPNRANEYSPLHF
few | TRBJ1-6 | TRBV20-1 | - | TGCAGTGCTACGCAGGGATATAATTCACCCCTCCACTTT | CSATQGYNSPLHF
few | TRBJ1-6 | TRBV2 | TRBD1 | TGTGCCAGCAGTTTCACAGGGGTGAATTCACCCCTCCACTTT | CASSFTGVNSPLHF
few | TRBJ1-6 | TRBV27 | TRBD1 | TGTGCCAGCAGTTTATGGGGGACAGGGAATTCACCCCTCCACTTT | CASSLWGTGNSPLHF
- | TRBJ1-4 | TRBV4-2 | - | TGTGCCAGCAGCTTTGGCCGCGGGGCAACTAATGAAAAACTGTTTTTT | CASSFGRGATNEKLFF
- | TRBJ2-7 | TRBV27 | TRBD1 | TGTGCCAGCAGTTTATCAGGGACAGGGGTTGCCTACGAGCAGTACTTC | CASSLSGTGVAYEQYF